The 28 T cell receptor beta chains below were found in one sample sequenced in a study of CD8 T cells in ankylosing spondylitis. TCRdb used MiXCR to reprocess the 5' RACE reads, holding one entry per CDR3 protein. Here the sample spans approximately 150,000 distinct CDR3 sequences, roughly 31% being singletons. The sample comprised synovial fluid, either unsorted or a sorted T cell fraction (not recorded which). The receptors derive from a male donor with ankylosing spondylitis.

Remarks on this clonotype: One junction end does not reproduce the germline sequence, and a read error may be involved. The V gene is TRBV5-1, the J gene TRBJ2-1; D may be TRBD1 or TRBD2 (6 bases each). Germline V gene data show CDR1 as SGHRS and CDR2 as YFSETQ. The CDR3 loop spans 14 amino acids. CDR3: CVSSRGELYNEQFF. The CDR3 nucleotides are TGCGTCAGCAGTAGGGGGGAGCTCTACAATGAGCAGTTCTTC.

This rearrangement joins TRBV7-2 to TRBJ2-7; 8 bases fit TRBD1. CDR3 length: 15 residues. Germline CDR1 SGHTA, CDR2 FQGNSA. The ends lost 5 bases at V and 2 bases at J; junction bases unmatched: 8. CDR3 DNA: TGTGCCAGCAGCCACACCCCGGGACAGGCCTACGAGCAGTACTTC. Amino acids: CASSHTPGQAYEQYF. Using reference TRBV7-2 and TRBJ2-7 for the parts outside the CDR3, the full variable domain is GAGVSQSPSNKVTEKGKDVELRCDPISGHTALYWYRQSLGQGLEFLIYFQGNSAPDKSGLPSDRFSAERTGGSVSTLTIQRTQQEDSAVYLCASSHTPGQAYEQYFGPGTRLTVT.

This clonotype has a count of ten or more. V gene TRBV7-2 combines with J gene TRBJ2-3, with TRBD1 matching 8 bases. Trimming cost V 1 base and J 4 bases; bases outside gene matches: 10. This CDR3 contains 17 residues. Germline assignment: CDR1 SGHTA and CDR2 FQGNSA. The CDR3 spells CASSLVIRGRFSDTQYF. The DNA of the CDR3 is TGTGCCAGCAGCTTAGTGATCAGGGGGCGCTTTTCAGATACGCAGTATTTT.

This clonotype was counted a few times. The chain has TRBV6-1 and TRBJ2-3; possibly TRBD1 for D (5 bases). The CDR3 runs 13 residues. Between the trimmed V and J ends, which lost 7 bases and 5 bases, there was a span of 13 bases. The germline CDR1 and CDR2 sequences are MNHNS and SASEGT. The CDR3 region is CASTSPGLDTQYF. In nucleotides, the CDR3 is TGTGCCAGCACCTCCCCAGGGTTAGATACGCAGTATTTT.

The chain has TRBV7-2 and TRBJ2-7; tentative D call: TRBD2 (5 bases). The CDR3 runs to 16 residues. Germline CDR1 and CDR2: SGHTA and FQGNSA. Trimming stripped 0 bases from V and 7 bases from J, with 19 bases between. CDR3 loop: CASSLAGNWGTGEQYF. In DNA form, the CDR3 reads TGTGCCAGCAGCTTAGCTGGTAACTGGGGAACGGGGGAGCAGTACTTC.

The chain joins TRBV12-5 to TRBJ2-5; no firm D call. Germline CDR1 is LGHNT and CDR2 is FRNRAP. The CDR3 loop spans 13 amino acids. V lost 2 bases, J lost 0 bases, and 4 bases lay in between. The CDR3 is CASGLYYQETQYF. As DNA, the CDR3 is TGTGCTAGTGGTTTGTATTACCAAGAGACCCAGTACTTC.

The V gene is TRBV5-6, the J gene TRBJ2-5; 8 bases agree with TRBD1. The CDR3 loop spans 14 amino acids. J gave up 1 base and V 3 bases, and 2 bases lay outside the gene matches. Germline loops: CDR1 SGHDT, CDR2 YYEEEE. CDR3 sequence reads: CASSSTGGQETQYF. Here the CDR3 DNA reads TGTGCCAGCAGCTCCACAGGGGGCCAAGAGACCCAGTACTTC.

This clonotype was counted a single time. The chain carries TRBV5-1 and TRBJ2-3; D remains unclear. Trimming shortened V by 3 bases and J by 2 bases, and 13 bases separated the two germline ends. CDR1 is SGHRS and CDR2 is YFSETQ in the germline V gene. The CDR3 extends over 15 amino acids. CDR3 region: CASSSASPTTDTQYF. CDR3 DNA sequence: TGCGCCAGCAGCTCGGCCAGCCCGACCACAGATACGCAGTATTTT. The complete variable domain, with remaining parts taken from reference TRBV5-1 and TRBJ2-3, reads KAGVTQTPRYLIKTRGQQVTLSCSPISGHRSVSWYQQTPGQGLQFLFEYFSETQRNKGNFPGRFSGRQFSNSRSEMNVSTLELGDSALYLCASSSASPTTDTQYFGPGTRLTVL.

The chain recombines TRBV27 with TRBJ1-2; TRBD1 might be the D (6 bases). CDR1 and CDR2 (germline): MNHEY, SMNVEV (reference sequence). Trimming removed 2 bases from V and 4 bases from J, with 14 bases in between. This CDR3 comprises 15 residues. The CDR3 loop is CASSLRPGQLYGYTF. Here the CDR3 DNA reads TGTGCCAGCAGTTTACGCCCCGGACAGCTCTATGGCTACACCTTC.

The chain combines TRBV28 with TRBJ2-1; D might be TRBD1 (5 bases). The V and J ends lost 3 bases and 5 bases respectively, with 14 bases between them. CDR3 length: 15 amino acids. CDR1 is MDHEN and CDR2 is SYDVKM in the germline V gene. CDR3 coding DNA: TGTGCCAGCAGTTTGGACCTAGGGGCCAACAATGAGCAGTTCTTC. Translating gives CASSLDLGANNEQFF. Using reference TRBV28 and TRBJ2-1 for the parts outside the CDR3, the full variable domain is DVKVTQSSRYLVKRTGEKVFLECVQDMDHENMFWYRQDPGLGLRLIYFSYDVKMKEKGDIPEGYSVSREKKERFSLILESASTNQTSMYLCASSLDLGANNEQFFGPGTRLTVL.

A single count supports this clonotype. This sequence joins TRBV6-4 and TRBJ1-5; 8 nucleotides line up with TRBD1. J lost 0 bases, V lost 8 bases, and 9 bases had no gene match. CDR1 is MRHNA, CDR2 SNTAGT, per germline. The CDR3 is 16 residues long. CDR3 protein: CASYKDRVDSNQPQHF. The CDR3, as DNA: TGTGCCAGCTACAAGGACAGGGTCGATAGCAATCAGCCCCAGCATTTT.

CDR3 sequence (DNA): TGCGCCAGTTCCCGGAGTGACCAGGGGGCGGATACGCAGTATTTT. Protein product: CASSRSDQGADTQYF. The chain is built from TRBV5-1 and TRBJ2-3; 8 positions match TRBD1. In germline, CDR1 is SGHRS, CDR2 YFSETQ. The J segment lost 6 bases and the V segment lost 8 bases, leaving 14 bases of the junction unmatched. The CDR3 has 15 residues.

The rearrangement joins TRBV28 to TRBJ1-4; 7 bases map to TRBD1. This CDR3 region has 14 residues. V shed 6 bases, J shed 5 bases, and the junction held 6 bases outside the gene matches. The germline V gene has CDR1 MDHEN and CDR2 SYDVKM. Here the CDR3 reads CASRPTGTNEKLFF. The CDR3 bases are TGTGCCAGCAGACCGACAGGGACGAATGAAAAACTGTTTTTT.

The table lists this clonotype with a few counts. The gene calls are TRBV4-1 and TRBJ1-5, with D possibly matching TRBD1 (5 bases). In germline, CDR1 is MGHRA, CDR2 YSYEKL. CDR3 length: 15 residues. The V end was cut by 1 base, the J end by 0 bases, with 7 bases between. The CDR3 DNA follows: TGCGCCAGCAGCCAAGGACAGTATAGCAATCAGCCCCAGCATTTT. It codes for CASSQGQYSNQPQHF.

This clonotype was detected only a few times. V and J are TRBV2 and TRBJ2-3; tentative D call: TRBD2 (5 bases). In germline, CDR1 is SNHLY, CDR2 FYNNEI. This CDR3 region has 14 residues. V was clipped by 7 bases and J by 2 bases, with 13 bases between them. For the CDR3, the DNA is TGTGCCAGCACCACCGGGGTTAACACAGATACGCAGTATTTT. Protein product: CASTTGVNTDTQYF.

The chain joins TRBV20-1 to TRBJ1-5; 8 bases line up with TRBD1. The CDR3 extends over 14 amino acids. Germline V gives CDR1 DFQATT, CDR2 SNEGSKA (reference sequence). J gave up 0 bases and V 3 bases, and 1 base lay outside the gene matches. The CDR3 sequence: CSARGQVSNQPQHF. DNA for the CDR3: TGCAGTGCTAGGGGACAGGTTAGCAATCAGCCCCAGCATTTT.

The table lists this clonotype with a few counts. The chain is built from TRBV9 and TRBJ1-5, with a possible D match to TRBD1 (6 bases). Germline loops: CDR1 SGDLS, CDR2 YYNGEE. Trimming stripped 3 bases from V and 10 bases from J, with 17 bases between. The length of the CDR3 is 14 residues. The CDR3 region is CASSAGHPENPQHF. The CDR3 coding sequence is TGTGCCAGCAGCGCGGGACACCCTGAGAATCCCCAGCATTTT.

This clonotype came up a few times. The CDR3: CASSLEQGNEQYF. CDR3 nucleotides: TGTGCCAGCAGCTTAGAACAGGGCAACGAGCAGTACTTC. V gene TRBV7-2 combines with J gene TRBJ2-7; possibly TRBD1 for D (6 bases). Germline CDR1 and CDR2: SGHTA and FQGNSA. This CDR3 comprises 13 residues. The ends were cut back, 1 base at V and 5 bases at J, with 9 bases in the middle.

The chain employs TRBV5-1 and TRBJ1-5; D possibly corresponds to TRBD1 (5 bases). CDR3 size: 14 residues. CDR1 is SGHRS, CDR2 YFSETQ, per germline. The V gene lost 0 bases and the J gene lost 6 bases, with 10 bases spanning the gap. The DNA of the CDR3 is TGCGCCAGCAGCTTGGGGGGGTTGGGTCAGCCCCAGCATTTT. The encoded protein is CASSLGGLGQPQHF.

This clonotype was found many times. The chain recombines TRBV7-8 with TRBJ2-1; 10 bases line up with TRBD2. Germline V gene data show CDR1 as SGHVS and CDR2 as FQNEAQ. V shed 3 bases and J 3 bases; nucleotides not matched to a gene: 8. The CDR3 is 17 amino acids. Written as DNA, the CDR3 is TGTGCCAGCAGCTTGGACCTTAGCGGGGGGTTCTACAATGAGCAGTTCTTC. Translating it yields CASSLDLSGGFYNEQFF.

The rearrangement joins TRBV14 to TRBJ2-3, with unresolved D. Looked up from germline, CDR1 is SGHDN and CDR2 is FVKESK. V was shortened by 5 bases and J by 1 base, with 10 bases between the two germline ends. The CDR3 runs to 14 residues. Written as DNA, the CDR3 is TGTGCCAGCAGCTGGAACCCCGGCACAGATACGCAGTATTTT. It translates to CASSWNPGTDTQYF.

Only a few counts were recorded for this clonotype. The rearrangement joins TRBV29-1 to TRBJ1-1; no reliable D call. Looked up from germline, CDR1 is SQVTM and CDR2 is ANQGSEA. With 8 bases removed from V and 1 base from J, the gap between germline ends came to 17 bases. The CDR3 is made up of 14 amino acids. Here the CDR3 reads CSTIPGGGNTEAFF. The CDR3 bases are TGCAGCACGATACCAGGAGGAGGGAACACTGAAGCTTTCTTT.

This chain links TRBV20-1 with TRBJ2-7; 12 bases align to TRBD1. This CDR3 region has 13 residues. CDR1 and CDR2 from the germline V gene are DFQATT and SNEGSKA (reference sequence). V dropped 5 bases and J dropped 9; count of bases not matched to a gene: 8. The CDR3 DNA sequence: TGCAGTGCTCAGAAGGGACAGGGGGCCGGGCAGTACTTC. Its protein is CSAQKGQGAGQYF.

This clonotype occurred many times. The chain combines TRBV20-1 with TRBJ1-1; TRBD1 matches 7 bases. The CDR3 consists of 13 residues. Germline V gives CDR1 DFQATT, CDR2 SNEGSKA (reference sequence). Germline trimming cut 0 bases from V and 11 bases from J; bases unmatched to any gene: 9. The CDR3 is CSAREGTATGAFF. The CDR3 nucleotides are TGCAGTGCTAGAGAGGGGACAGCCACGGGGGCTTTCTTT.

A few counts support this clonotype. The chain recombines TRBV24-1 with TRBJ1-5; tentative D call: TRBD1 (6 bases). Germline assignment: CDR1 KGHDR and CDR2 SFDVKD. The CDR3 is made up of 16 amino acids. V lost 4 bases, J lost 2 bases, and 14 bases lay in between. The CDR3 is CATSDPSRGGNQPQHF. The CDR3 nucleotides are TGTGCCACCAGTGACCCAAGCAGGGGCGGCAATCAGCCCCAGCATTTT.

V usage is TRBV29-1 and J usage is TRBJ1-1, with 8 positions matching TRBD1. CDR1 is SQVTM, CDR2 ANQGSEA, per germline. The CDR3 has 10 amino acids. The V and J ends lost 6 bases and 10 bases, in that order; junction bases with no gene match: 4. CDR3 DNA: TGCAGCGTACAGGGGGTTGGAGCTTTCTTT. This sequence encodes CSVQGVGAFF.

The chain is built from TRBV3-1 and TRBJ1-2; the match to TRBD1 covers 8 bases. The CDR3 covers 15 residues. The germline gives CDR1 LGHDT, CDR2 YNNKEL (reference sequence). Trimming at V came to 2 bases and at J to 5 bases, leaving 7 bases not matched to a gene. CDR3 in DNA: TGTGCCAGCAGCCAAACCGGGACAGGACCGTATGGCTACACCTTC. Translation: CASSQTGTGPYGYTF.

This clonotype was counted a few times. The gene calls are TRBV3-1 and TRBJ1-1, with TRBD1 matching over 9 bases. CDR1 and CDR2 from the germline V gene are LGHDT and YNNKEL (reference sequence). This CDR3 is built from 16 residues. V was pared by 2 bases and J by 2 bases, with 6 bases of the junction left unmatched. The CDR3, as DNA: TGTGCCAGCAGCCAACGGGGACAGGGAATCAACACTGAAGCTTTCTTT. Its translation is CASSQRGQGINTEAFF.